These 28 T cell receptor beta chains originate from one sample sequenced in a study of blood T cell repertoires in COVID-19. Assay: immunoSEQ multiplex PCR; the TCRdb copy retains only in-frame clones and omits some. The profile covers 300,000 or so clones, with around 90% appearing a single time and 3.7% taken by the ten largest. Sequencing was carried out using peripheral blood. These receptors originate from a woman aged 35 to 49 with acute or convalescent COVID-19.

The chain is built from TRBV5-1 and TRBJ2-5, with 10 bases lining up with TRBD2. Germline V lookup: CDR1 SGHRS, CDR2 YFSETQ. J lost 5 bases, V lost 2 bases, and 6 bases had no gene match. This CDR3 is 15 amino acids long. For the CDR3, the DNA is TGCGCCAGCAGCTTAAGCGGGGGGGCCATGGAGACCCAGTACTTC. Translating gives CASSLSGGAMETQYF.

This clone was counted between two and nine times. The J gene is TRBJ1-1, the V gene TRBV30; possibly TRBD1 for D (6 bases). Looked up from germline, CDR1 is GTSNPN and CDR2 is SVGIG (reference sequence). The CDR3 spans 13 residues. The V gene lost 3 bases and the J gene lost 2 bases, with 10 bases spanning the gap. The CDR3 DNA reads TGTGCCTGGAGCCAGACAGGTAACACTGAAGCTTTCTTT. Amino acids: CAWSQTGNTEAFF.

V gene TRBV5-1 combines with J gene TRBJ2-3; 7 bases line up with TRBD1. The V gene's germline CDR1 is SGHRS and CDR2 YFSETQ. CDR3 length: 15 residues. V lost 4 bases and J lost 3; bases outside the gene matches: 8. In DNA form, the CDR3 reads TGCGCCAGCAGCGAACAGGGGATCGGGACAGATACGCAGTATTTT. Translated: CASSEQGIGTDTQYF.

The chain recombines TRBV5-1 with TRBJ1-2, with TRBD1 matching 12 bases. With 3 bases clipped from V and 2 bases from J, the junction kept 2 bases outside the gene matches. The CDR3 covers 15 residues. Germline CDR1 and CDR2: SGHRS and YFSETQ. The CDR3: CASSSGTGGNYGYTF. The DNA for the CDR3 is TGCGCCAGCAGCTCCGGGACAGGGGGCAACTATGGCTACACCTTC.

This rearrangement joins TRBV4-1 to TRBJ2-3, with 15 positions matching TRBD2. Germline V lookup: CDR1 MGHRA, CDR2 YSYEKL. V shed 2 bases and J 1 base; nucleotides not matched to a gene: 13. The CDR3 length is 21 residues. The CDR3 sequence is CASSQIGLAGGTSVGTDTQYF. The CDR3 nucleotides read TGCGCCAGCAGCCAAATAGGACTAGCGGGGGGGACCTCTGTTGGCACAGATACGCAGTATTTT.

The rearrangement uses TRBV9 and TRBJ1-1; the D gene is possibly TRBD1 (6 bases). Trimming cost V 3 bases and J 5 bases, with 11 bases left between them. The CDR3 is made up of 13 amino acids. Germline CDR1 SGDLS, CDR2 YYNGEE. The CDR3, as DNA: TGTGCCAGCAGCGGTCCAGGGGAAACTGAAGCTTTCTTT. As protein: CASSGPGETEAFF.

About this clone itself: This CDR3 is also generated by other DNA sequences in the sample. The chain uses TRBV27 and TRBJ1-1; 12 nucleotides align to TRBD1. Trimming cost V 5 bases and J 4 bases; bases outside gene matches: 5. Germline CDR1 MNHEY, CDR2 SMNVEV (reference sequence). The CDR3 is 15 residues long. Written as DNA, the CDR3 is TGTGCCAGCAGTCAGGGGACAGGGGGCGGCACTGAAGCTTTCTTT. Its protein is CASSQGTGGGTEAFF.

The V and J genes are TRBV7-2 and TRBJ2-4; D perhaps matches TRBD1 (5 bases). V lost 1 base and J 9 bases, leaving 13 bases between the germline ends. The CDR3 loop spans 14 amino acids. Germline CDR1 SGHTA, CDR2 FQGNSA. CDR3 DNA: TGTGCCAGCAGCTTAGATCCAGGGTGGAGCATTCAGTACTTC. Amino acids: CASSLDPGWSIQYF.

The chain is built from TRBV6-5 and TRBJ2-7; 8 nucleotides line up with TRBD2. This CDR3 region has 13 residues. With V trimmed by 0 bases and J by 8 bases, 3 bases remained unmatched. The germline V gene has CDR1 MNHEY and CDR2 SVGAGI. CDR3 in DNA: TGTGCCAGCAGTTACTCGGCGGGGGGCCAGCAGTACGTC. Amino acid sequence: CASSYSAGGQQYV.

The chain recombines TRBV11-2 with TRBJ2-5; D gene unclear. CDR3 length equals 14 residues. Trimming shortened V by 0 bases and J by 5 bases, and 10 bases separated the two germline ends. Germline-derived CDR1 and CDR2 are SGHAT and FQNNGV. The CDR3 loop reads CASSLDHGSETQYF. The CDR3 DNA reads as TGTGCCAGCAGCTTAGATCATGGCTCGGAGACCCAGTACTTC.

The chain has TRBV10-2 and TRBJ2-6, with D tentatively TRBD1 (5 bases). The germline V gene has CDR1 WSHSY and CDR2 SAAADI. The CDR3 is made up of 16 amino acids. V shed 0 bases and J shed 7 bases, with 13 bases lying between them. The CDR3 DNA reads TGCGCCAGCAGTGAGTCCTCCGCGTGGGGCGCCAACGTCCTGACTTTC. Protein product: CASSESSAWGANVLTF.

Comments on this clone: Distinct nucleotide sequences in the sample also encode this CDR3. The rearrangement links TRBV9 to TRBJ2-3, with 10 bases fitting TRBD2. From germline, CDR1 is SGDLS and CDR2 YYNGEE. The CDR3 extends over 16 amino acids. Trimming at V came to 0 bases and at J to 0 bases, leaving 1 base not matched to a gene. The CDR3 sequence is CASSVGTSGSTDTQYF. CDR3 in DNA: TGTGCCAGCAGCGTAGGGACTAGCGGCAGCACAGATACGCAGTATTTT.

This clone was counted a single time. In DNA form, the CDR3 reads TGTGCCAGCAGTTTAACAGGACAGGGAGTAGGGGGCTACACCTTC. Translating gives CASSLTGQGVGGYTF. The chain recombines TRBV27 with TRBJ1-2; 8 nucleotides align to TRBD1. V gave up 2 bases and J gave up 8 bases; unmatched junction bases: 10. Looked up from germline, CDR1 is MNHEY and CDR2 is SMNVEV (reference sequence). CDR3 length: 15 amino acids.

The chain carries TRBV6-5 and TRBJ2-1, with D possibly TRBD1 on 5 matching bases. V was shortened by 1 base and J by 0 bases, with 10 bases between the two germline ends. The germline gives CDR1 MNHEY, CDR2 SVGAGI. CDR3 length: 16 residues. This CDR3 is CASSYFQGSSYNEQFF. Written as DNA, the CDR3 is TGTGCCAGCAGTTACTTTCAGGGTAGCTCCTACAATGAGCAGTTCTTC.

The V gene is TRBV27, the J gene TRBJ1-1; D unclear. The CDR3 length is 14 residues. Germline values: CDR1 MNHEY, CDR2 SMNVEV (reference sequence). The V end lost 3 bases, the J end lost 1 base, and 9 bases lay between the germline ends. The CDR3 DNA follows: TGTGCCAGCAGTTTCCGACACAAGAACACTGAAGCTTTCTTT. It encodes CASSFRHKNTEAFF.

The gene calls are TRBV2 and TRBJ1-1; TRBD1 matches 7 bases. In germline, CDR1 is SNHLY, CDR2 FYNNEI. The CDR3 sequence is 11 residues long. J lost 7 bases, V lost 7 bases, and 3 bases had no gene match. The CDR3 nucleotides read TGTGCCAGCACAGGGGGAGGTGAAGCTTTCTTT. Residues: CASTGGGEAFF.

The chain is built from TRBV30 and TRBJ1-4; tentative D call: TRBD1 (5 bases). CDR3 length: 14 residues. With 4 bases removed from V and 8 bases from J, the gap between germline ends came to 17 bases. Germline-derived CDR1 and CDR2 are GTSNPN and SVGIG (reference sequence). The CDR3 DNA is TGTGCCTGGACATCAGGGCGATTGGGCGAAAAACTGTTTTTT. Protein sequence: CAWTSGRLGEKLFF.

This chain joins TRBV11-2 and TRBJ2-5; 10 bases agree with TRBD2. The germline V gene encodes CDR1 SGHAT and CDR2 FQNNGV. V lost 3 bases, J lost 3 bases, and 1 base stayed unmatched. The CDR3 runs 14 residues. CDR3: CASSFTSGEETQYF. The CDR3 DNA sequence: TGTGCCAGCAGCTTTACTAGCGGGGAAGAGACCCAGTACTTC.

This chain joins TRBV5-6 and TRBJ1-1, with D maybe TRBD1 (5 bases). CDR1 and CDR2 (germline): SGHDT, YYEEEE. The CDR3 runs 16 residues. The V gene lost 0 bases and the J gene lost 0 bases, with 12 bases spanning the gap. CDR3: CASSLEGHGMNTEAFF. DNA for the CDR3: TGTGCCAGCAGCTTGGAGGGGCATGGGATGAACACTGAAGCTTTCTTT.

The CDR3 nucleotides are TGCGCCAGCAGCCAAGTGGAAAGGACAGGGGGATTAGATACGCAGTATTTT. Encoded protein: CASSQVERTGGLDTQYF. The chain links TRBV4-1 to TRBJ2-3, with TRBD1 matching 10 bases. The germline CDR1 and CDR2 sequences are MGHRA and YSYEKL. The ends lost 1 base at V and 5 bases at J; junction bases unmatched: 9. The CDR3 covers 17 residues.

The chain couples TRBV15 to TRBJ1-1; 7 positions agree with TRBD1. Unmatched junction bases numbered 8, after V lost 3 bases and J lost 7 bases. The CDR3 length is 14 residues. Germline V gene data show CDR1 as LNHNV and CDR2 as YYDKDF (reference sequence). The CDR3 DNA is TGTGCCACCAGCAGGGGGACGACAGGGATTGAAGCTTTCTTT. This codes for CATSRGTTGIEAFF.

The chain joins TRBV5-8 to TRBJ1-6; D may be TRBD1 (5 bases). Germline lookup yields CDR1 SGHTS and CDR2 YDEGEE. This CDR3 region has 15 residues. Trimming stripped 4 bases from V and 7 bases from J, with 15 bases between. CDR3 protein: CASSQSRAGNSPLHF. The CDR3 DNA sequence: TGTGCCAGCAGCCAAAGCAGGGCAGGGAATTCACCCCTCCACTTT.

The chain employs TRBV24-1 and TRBJ1-2; TRBD1 matches 7 bases. V gave up 4 bases and J gave up 5 bases; unmatched junction bases: 6. The CDR3 spans 14 residues. Germline V gene lookup returns CDR1 KGHDR and CDR2 SFDVKD. CDR3 loop: CATSEPGQSYGYTF. The CDR3 DNA reads as TGTGCCACCAGTGAGCCGGGACAGTCATATGGCTACACCTTC.

The chain is built from TRBV18 and TRBJ1-1; D might be TRBD1 (5 bases). The CDR3 covers 15 residues. Germline CDR1 is KGHSH and CDR2 is LQKENI. Trimming left V 3 bases short and J 0 bases short, with 11 bases between. The CDR3 region has the DNA TGTGCCAGCTCACCTAATCAGGGCATGAACACTGAAGCTTTCTTT. Translating it yields CASSPNQGMNTEAFF. The entire variable domain, with the rest obtained from reference TRBV18 and TRBJ1-1, is as follows: NAGVMQNPRHLVRRRGQEARLRCSPMKGHSHVYWYRQLPEEGLKFMVYLQKENIIDESGMPKERFSAEFPKEGPSILRIQQVVRGDSAAYFCASSPNQGMNTEAFFGQGTRLTVV.

This clone was counted a single time. The chain has TRBV5-1 and TRBJ2-7; D not certain. Germline CDR1 SGHRS, CDR2 YFSETQ. There are 16 residues in the CDR3. With 0 bases removed from V and 3 bases from J, the gap between germline ends came to 16 bases. The CDR3 here is CASSLDGLQTSYEQYV. Here the CDR3 DNA reads TGCGCCAGCAGCTTGGATGGTTTACAGACAAGCTACGAGCAGTACGTC.

The rearrangement joins TRBV27 to TRBJ2-5; 10 bases agree with TRBD2. The CDR3 consists of 15 residues. Unmatched junction bases numbered 7, after V lost 6 bases and J lost 3 bases. From germline, CDR1 is MNHEY and CDR2 SMNVEV (reference sequence). In nucleotides, the CDR3 is TGTGCCAGCAGAAAACTAGCGGGGCAAAAAGAGACCCAGTACTTC. The encoded protein is CASRKLAGQKETQYF.

V gene TRBV15 combines with J gene TRBJ2-1, with 7 bases lining up with TRBD2. The CDR3 length is 16 residues. V shed 1 base and J 5 bases; nucleotides not matched to a gene: 8. Germline CDR1 LNHNV, CDR2 YYDKDF (reference sequence). The CDR3 DNA reads TGTGCCACCAGCAGAGCTGGACTAGGGTTGAACAATGAGCAGTTCTTC. This encodes CATSRAGLGLNNEQFF. Filled out from reference TRBV15 and TRBJ2-1, the complete variable domain reads DAMVIQNPRYQVTQFGKPVTLSCSQTLNHNVMYWYQQKSSQAPKLLFHYYDKDFNNEADTPDNFQSRRPNTSFCFLDIRSPGLGDTAMYLCATSRAGLGLNNEQFFGPGTRLTVL.

The chain recombines TRBV30 with TRBJ1-2; D perhaps matches TRBD1 (5 bases). V shed 6 bases and J shed 0 bases, with 11 bases lying between them. This CDR3 contains 13 residues. Germline CDR1 reads GTSNPN; CDR2 reads SVGIG (reference sequence). CDR3 bases: TGTGCCTGCACGACAGCTTCTAACTATGGCTACACCTTC. It specifies CACTTASNYGYTF.